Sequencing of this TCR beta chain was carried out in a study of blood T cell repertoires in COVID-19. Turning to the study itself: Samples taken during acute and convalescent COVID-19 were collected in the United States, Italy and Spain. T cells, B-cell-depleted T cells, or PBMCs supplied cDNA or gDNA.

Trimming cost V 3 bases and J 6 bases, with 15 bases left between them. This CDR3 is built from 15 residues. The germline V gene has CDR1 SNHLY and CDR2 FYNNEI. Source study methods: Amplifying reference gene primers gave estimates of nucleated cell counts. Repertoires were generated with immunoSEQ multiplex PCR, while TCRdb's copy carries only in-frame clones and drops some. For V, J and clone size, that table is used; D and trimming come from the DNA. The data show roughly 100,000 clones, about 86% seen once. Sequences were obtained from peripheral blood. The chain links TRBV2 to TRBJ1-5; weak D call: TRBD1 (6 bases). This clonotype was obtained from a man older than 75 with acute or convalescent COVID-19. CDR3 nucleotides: TGTGCCAGCAGTGAGACGAACAGGGTAACTCAGCCCCAGCATTTT. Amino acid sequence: CASSETNRVTQPQHF.